This T cell receptor beta chain was recorded in a study of T cells in localized non-small cell lung cancer. Comments on this clone: Its antigen is unidentified.

Germline V gives CDR1 DFQATT, CDR2 SNEGSKA (reference sequence). The junction had 12 bases not matched to a gene; V was cut back by 6 bases and J by 13 bases. The CDR3 spans 11 residues. Here immunoSEQ multiplex PCR was the method, and the copy in TCRdb shows in-frame clones only, minus some. The data hold some 25,000 clones, with 70% to 90% observed a single time. Notes on the study in general: Investigators sequenced only a single tumor region, leaving heterogeneity possible. Adjacent lung had a median around 60 of the 100 largest tumor clones. Highest T cell clonality was seen in uninvolved adjacent lung, surpassing that measured in tumor.

The material was peripheral blood mononuclear cells, obtained before any cancer treatment. The origin of this receptor is a woman aged 40 to 75 with stage III lung adenocarcinoma. V usage is TRBV20-1 and J usage is TRBJ2-7, with 7 bases fitting TRBD1. CDR3 sequence: CSASLDRAAYF. In DNA form, the CDR3 reads TGCAGTGCGAGTCTCGACAGGGCCGCCTACTTC.